Listed below are T cell receptor beta chains from one sample, sequenced in a study of blood T cells in healthy people across ages. In TCRdb, the 5' RACE reads were re-called with MiXCR into one record per CDR3 protein. The sample contains about 730,000 distinct CDR3 sequences, 35% to 45% of which appear only once. Sequencing was carried out using blood. These TCRs come from a woman aged 55-75 years in good health. CDR3s include the opening cysteine and the closing phenylalanine or tryptophan.

TRBV7-2	NA	CALEELSSYNEQYF
TRBV7-2	TRBJ2-3	CASSLGAGDDTQYF
TRBV20-1	TRBJ2-7	CSALTSGGLCEQYF
TRBV6-1	TRBJ2-3	CASRQLAAADTQYF
TRBV5-1	TRBJ1-6	CASSPGQGSNSYNSPLHF
TRBV12-3/TRBV12-4	NA	CASSSPGTGHYEQYF
TRBV28	TRBJ2-3	CASSTRLGGETDTQYF
TRBV14	TRBJ2-3	CASSQLIAFSTQYF
TRBV5-1	TRBJ2-5	CASSVSHQETQYF
TRBV4-1	TRBJ1-1	CASSQDYGVRTEAFF
TRBV6-6	TRBJ2-5	CASSYSTSGGETQYF
TRBV6-5	TRBJ1-1	CASSFDRENTEAFF
TRBV6-5	TRBJ2-7	CASSMDSTYEQYF
TRBV11-2	TRBJ2-1	CASSHPAGSSYNEQFF
TRBV9	TRBJ1-1	CASSVAQNTEAFF
TRBV6-5	TRBJ2-3	CASSYQVFGTSGRADTQYF
TRBV3-1	TRBJ2-1	CASSQNGYSYNEQFF
TRBV20-1	TRBJ1-1	CSAVRDPEAFF
TRBV29-1	TRBJ1-1	CSVHGMNTEAFF
TRBV12-5	TRBJ2-3	CASGWGLTDTQYF
TRBV10-3	TRBJ2-2	CAIPQPRGMNTGELFF
TRBV3-1	TRBJ2-1	CASSKLAAKYNEQFF
TRBV6-5	TRBJ2-3	CASRVVGEGDTQYF
TRBV4-2	TRBJ1-1	CTSSHPMEGLNTEAFF
TRBV14	TRBJ2-7	CASSPGQSSCEQYF
TRBV9	TRBJ2-1	CASSDPSTGGNEQFF
TRBV29-1	TRBJ2-7	CSVGQGTGVPYEQYF
TRBV4-1	NA	CASSQSSGVFQETQYF
TRBV5-1	TRBJ1-1	CASSLVPGLNTEAFF
TRBV5-1	TRBJ1-2	CATSTGGNYGYTF
TRBV27	TRBJ2-2	CASSLRSGGGTGELFF
TRBV9	TRBJ1-1	CASSDQWGYEAFF
TRBV18	TRBJ2-1	CASSPQAEGSYNEQFF
TRBV29-1	TRBJ1-3	CSAGTDSGNTIYF
TRBV27	TRBJ2-7	CASQQTGGISYEQYF